Listed here are 30 T cell receptor beta chains from one sample, sequenced in a study of shared clonotypes between healthy human individuals. The assay was immunoSEQ multiplex PCR, and TCRdb's table has in-frame clones only and misses some. Found here are under 850,000 clones, over 55% of them singletons; the top ten hold less than 2%. Material for sequencing was memory CD4+ T cells sorted from blood. Subset meaning: CD45RA-negative fraction. These receptor sequences come from a woman aged 25 to 39 in good health.

The V and J genes are TRBV7-2 and TRBJ1-1; no clear D gene. CDR1 is SGHTA, CDR2 FQGNSA, per germline. Trimming took off 3 bases at V and 5 bases at J, with 13 bases between the two ends. CDR3 length equals 14 residues. The CDR3 nucleotides are TGTGCCAGCAGCTTGGACCTAAGATGGACTGAAGCTTTCTTT. Protein sequence: CASSLDLRWTEAFF.

The chain joins TRBV6-5 to TRBJ2-1, with TRBD2 as a possible D gene (6 bases). The CDR3 covers 13 residues. Germline V gene lookup returns CDR1 MNHEY and CDR2 SVGAGI. The germline V and J ends were trimmed by 5 bases and 4 bases, with 9 bases remaining between them. The chain's CDR3 is CASSRDLYNEQFF. In DNA, the CDR3 is TGTGCCAGCAGTCGGGACTTATACAATGAGCAGTTCTTC.

A note on this clone: A much larger clone lies a single base off, so this may be a read error. Other nucleotide sequences in the sample specify the same CDR3. This chain uses TRBV5-1 with TRBJ2-1; D is perhaps TRBD2 (5 bases). Trimming shortened V by 0 bases and J by 4 bases, and 11 bases separated the two germline ends. The CDR3 contains 15 residues. Germline assignment: CDR1 SGHRS and CDR2 YFSETQ. The CDR3 loop reads CASSLASSGYNEQFF. CDR3 sequence (DNA): TGCGCCAGCAGCTTGGCCTCGAGCGGATACAATGAGCAGTTCTTC.

This clone was seen a few times. The V and J genes are TRBV2 and TRBJ2-1; 11 bases align to TRBD2. CDR1 is SNHLY, CDR2 FYNNEI, per germline. The CDR3 spans 16 residues. J lost 3 bases, V lost 6 bases, and 7 bases had no gene match. This chain's CDR3 is CASRVSGRDYYNEQFF. CDR3 bases: TGTGCCAGCAGAGTTAGCGGGAGGGACTACTACAATGAGCAGTTCTTC.

J is TRBJ2-2 and V is TRBV6-1; the match to TRBD2 covers 10 bases. CDR1 is MNHNS, CDR2 SASEGT, per germline. CDR3 length: 14 amino acids. The V and J ends lost 7 bases and 5 bases, in that order; junction bases with no gene match: 4. The CDR3 loop reads CASKVAGGTGELFF. The CDR3 bases are TGTGCCAGCAAGGTAGCGGGAGGTACCGGGGAGCTGTTTTTT.

This sequence joins TRBV19 and TRBJ1-5; D gene unclear. Germline V gives CDR1 LNHDA, CDR2 SQIVND (reference sequence). With 9 bases removed from V and 7 bases from J, the gap between germline ends came to 16 bases. The CDR3 has 13 residues. This chain's CDR3 is CASTHGSSQPQHF. CDR3 bases: TGTGCCAGCACCCATGGATCAAGCCAGCCCCAGCATTTT.

This chain joins TRBV5-6 and TRBJ2-3, with 7 nucleotides matching TRBD2. V lost 1 base to trimming and J lost 1 base; unmatched junction nucleotides: 3. CDR3 length equals 15 residues. The germline V gene encodes CDR1 SGHDT and CDR2 YYEEEE. The CDR3 nucleotides are TGTGCCAGCAGCTTGTTTCTAGCGGGCACAGATACGCAGTATTTT. Translated: CASSLFLAGTDTQYF. The variable domain in full, completed from reference TRBV5-6 and TRBJ2-3, reads DAGVTQSPTHLIKTRGQQVTLRCSPKSGHDTVSWYQQALGQGPQFIFQYYEEEERQRGNFPDRFSGHQFPNYSSELNVNALLLGDSALYLCASSLFLAGTDTQYFGPGTRLTVL.

The table lists this clone with a few counts. An end of the junction does not agree with germline; a read error may underlie this. The gene calls are TRBV6-1 and TRBJ1-5; tentatively, D is TRBD1 (6 bases). The germline gives CDR1 MNHNS, CDR2 SASEGT. The CDR3 extends over 13 amino acids. CDR3: CASSKLRGDTGYF. The CDR3 nucleotides read TGTGCCAGCAGTAAACTTCGGGGGGACACGGGTTATTTT.

This chain uses TRBV6-1 with TRBJ2-2; D is unresolved. The ends were cut back, 4 bases at V and 2 bases at J, with 14 bases in the middle. Germline CDR1 and CDR2: MNHNS and SASEGT. The CDR3 is made up of 16 amino acids. In DNA form, the CDR3 reads TGTGCCAGCAGTGGAACCCATCTAGTAAACACCGGGGAGCTGTTTTTT. Translated: CASSGTHLVNTGELFF.

The genes are TRBV18 and TRBJ1-3; possibly TRBD1 for D (6 bases). The CDR3 totals 14 residues. Germline CDR1 is KGHSH and CDR2 is LQKENI. V gave up 3 bases and J gave up 4 bases, with 10 bases separating them. The CDR3 DNA follows: TGTGCCAGCTCACCCCAGGGGAACGGAAACACCATATATTTT. It codes for CASSPQGNGNTIYF. Drawing the rest from reference TRBV18 and TRBJ1-3, the complete variable domain is NAGVMQNPRHLVRRRGQEARLRCSPMKGHSHVYWYRQLPEEGLKFMVYLQKENIIDESGMPKERFSAEFPKEGPSILRIQQVVRGDSAAYFCASSPQGNGNTIYFGEGSWLTVV.

The chain combines TRBV6-5 with TRBJ2-2; 7 bases align to TRBD2. CDR1 and CDR2 from the germline V gene are MNHEY and SVGAGI. The V and J ends lost 0 bases and 8 bases, in that order; junction bases with no gene match: 3. This CDR3 has 14 amino acids. As DNA, the CDR3 is TGTGCCAGCAGTTACTCTGGGAGGGCAGGGGAGCTGTTTTTT. It encodes CASSYSGRAGELFF.

A single count supports this clone. The chain uses TRBV5-6 and TRBJ2-1; TRBD2 matches at 11 bases. V was clipped by 4 bases and J by 5 bases; unmatched bases: 8. CDR3 size: 16 residues. Germline values: CDR1 SGHDT, CDR2 YYEEEE. The CDR3 loop reads CASSRPGLAAHNEQFF. CDR3 DNA: TGTGCCAGCAGCAGGCCGGGACTAGCGGCGCACAATGAGCAGTTCTTC. The full variable domain, with the rest looked up from reference TRBV5-6 and TRBJ2-1, is DAGVTQSPTHLIKTRGQQVTLRCSPKSGHDTVSWYQQALGQGPQFIFQYYEEEERQRGNFPDRFSGHQFPNYSSELNVNALLLGDSALYLCASSRPGLAAHNEQFFGPGTRLTVL.

In its sample, this clone was seen once. The chain combines TRBV28 with TRBJ1-1, with D uncertain. Germline values: CDR1 MDHEN, CDR2 SYDVKM. V was clipped by 3 bases and J by 6 bases, with 11 bases between them. The CDR3 consists of 13 residues. CDR3 region: CASSFLSPPEAFF. The CDR3 DNA is TGTGCCAGCAGTTTCTTAAGCCCCCCTGAAGCTTTCTTT.

V gene TRBV19 combines with J gene TRBJ2-7, with 9 nucleotides matching TRBD1. Germline CDR1 is LNHDA and CDR2 is SQIVND (reference sequence). CDR3 length equals 15 residues. V lost 6 bases and J lost 5; bases outside the gene matches: 11. The CDR3 coding sequence is TGTGCCAGTAGAGATGCCGGGACAGGGTCGAACGAGCAGTACTTC. Translating it yields CASRDAGTGSNEQYF.

Turning to this clone: Other DNA sequences in the same sample also yield this CDR3. The gene calls are TRBV5-1 and TRBJ2-1; the match to TRBD2 covers 8 bases. The CDR3 has 15 residues. Germline values: CDR1 SGHRS, CDR2 YFSETQ. Germline trimming cut 2 bases from V and 0 bases from J; bases unmatched to any gene: 1. The CDR3 protein is CASSFSGSSYNEQFF. CDR3 DNA sequence: TGCGCCAGCAGCTTCAGCGGGAGCTCCTACAATGAGCAGTTCTTC.

The chain links TRBV5-1 to TRBJ1-5, with D perhaps matching TRBD1 (6 bases). The CDR3 covers 15 residues. V lost 1 base, J lost 1 base, and 9 bases lay in between. Germline V lookup: CDR1 SGHRS, CDR2 YFSETQ. CDR3 DNA: TGCGCCAGCAGCTTGACAGGGAACAGCAATCAGCCCCAGCATTTT. Translating gives CASSLTGNSNQPQHF. The full variable domain, rest sourced from reference TRBV5-1 and TRBJ1-5, is KAGVTQTPRYLIKTRGQQVTLSCSPISGHRSVSWYQQTPGQGLQFLFEYFSETQRNKGNFPGRFSGRQFSNSRSEMNVSTLELGDSALYLCASSLTGNSNQPQHFGDGTRLSIL.

This chain links TRBV7-8 with TRBJ1-4; D unclear. Germline V gene data show CDR1 as SGHVS and CDR2 as FQNEAQ. V lost 1 base and J lost 3, with 21 bases in between. The CDR3 has 19 residues. The CDR3 protein is CASSLGGRVDRRANEKLFF. The CDR3 DNA reads TGTGCCAGCAGCTTAGGAGGAAGGGTGGATCGGCGGGCTAATGAAAAACTGTTTTTT. The full variable domain, in which reference TRBV7-8 and TRBJ1-4 provide the parts outside the CDR3, is GAGVSQSPRYKVAKRGQDVALRCDPISGHVSLFWYQQALGQGPEFLTYFQNEAQLDKSGLPSDRFFAERPEGSVSTLKIQRTQQEDSAVYLCASSLGGRVDRRANEKLFFGSGTQLSVL.

This sequence joins TRBV27 and TRBJ2-7, with D perhaps assigned TRBD1 or TRBD2 (6 bases each). CDR1 and CDR2 from the germline V gene are MNHEY and SMNVEV (reference sequence). Trimming removed 5 bases at V and 5 bases at J, with 16 bases between. The length of the CDR3 is 14 residues. The CDR3 sequence: CASSTNLRGDEQYF. Here the CDR3 DNA reads TGTGCCAGCAGTACAAACCTGAGGGGGGACGAGCAGTACTTC.

The chain combines TRBV6-5 with TRBJ2-1; 10 bases are shared with TRBD2. The CDR3 is made up of 13 amino acids. From germline, CDR1 is MNHEY and CDR2 SVGAGI. Trimming removed 6 bases from V and 8 bases from J; junction bases left unmatched: 4. The CDR3 protein is CASRRLAGDEQFF. The DNA for the CDR3 is TGTGCCAGCAGGCGGCTAGCGGGAGATGAGCAGTTCTTC.

Only one count was recorded for this clone. The CDR3 region has the DNA TGTGCCAGCAGTTTCCGGCTAGCGGGACCCGCGAACACCGGGGAGCTGTTTTTT. It encodes CASSFRLAGPANTGELFF. The chain has TRBV27 and TRBJ2-2; the match to TRBD2 covers 9 bases. The V segment lost 3 bases and the J segment 0 bases; nucleotides outside the gene matches: 8. CDR3 length equals 18 residues. Germline values: CDR1 MNHEY, CDR2 SMNVEV (reference sequence).

The gene calls are TRBV28 and TRBJ1-1; 7 bases align to TRBD1. Trimming at V came to 5 bases and at J to 6 bases, leaving 12 bases not matched to a gene. The CDR3 covers 15 residues. Germline CDR1 MDHEN, CDR2 SYDVKM. The CDR3 reads CASSPQTGLIPEAFF. In DNA, the CDR3 is TGTGCCAGCAGTCCCCAGACAGGGCTCATACCTGAAGCTTTCTTT.

The rearrangement joins TRBV5-1 to TRBJ1-3; possibly TRBD1 for D (6 bases). CDR3 length: 13 residues. Per germline, CDR1 SGHRS and CDR2 YFSETQ. V lost 3 bases to trimming and J lost 4 bases, with 8 bases between them. The CDR3 DNA sequence: TGCGCCAGCAGCTCAGGGGAGGGAAACACCATATATTTT. This codes for CASSSGEGNTIYF.

This chain connects TRBV5-1 to TRBJ2-3, with 11 nucleotides matching TRBD2. V lost 1 base, J lost 3 bases, and 4 bases stayed unmatched. This CDR3 region has 16 residues. Germline CDR1 reads SGHRS; CDR2 reads YFSETQ. CDR3 sequence: CASSLFSGRATDTQYF. In nucleotides, the CDR3 is TGCGCCAGCAGCTTGTTTAGCGGGAGGGCAACAGATACGCAGTATTTT.

The rearrangement links TRBV5-1 to TRBJ2-1, with a weak D call TRBD1 (6 bases). This CDR3 region has 16 residues. Germline lookup yields CDR1 SGHRS and CDR2 YFSETQ. V was shortened by 4 bases and J by 3 bases, with 17 bases between the two germline ends. The CDR3 loop reads CASSTGSFGIYNEQFF. CDR3 in DNA: TGCGCCAGCAGCACAGGGAGTTTTGGGATCTACAATGAGCAGTTCTTC. Based on the CDR3 plus reference TRBV5-1 and TRBJ2-1, the full variable domain is KAGVTQTPRYLIKTRGQQVTLSCSPISGHRSVSWYQQTPGQGLQFLFEYFSETQRNKGNFPGRFSGRQFSNSRSEMNVSTLELGDSALYLCASSTGSFGIYNEQFFGPGTRLTVL.

The J gene is TRBJ2-5, the V gene TRBV14; TRBD1 aligns across 8 bases. This CDR3 contains 14 residues. Germline lookup yields CDR1 SGHDN and CDR2 FVKESK. V trimming: 5 bases; J trimming: 5 bases; junction bases outside the gene matches: 7. CDR3 amino acids: CASSSRTGRETQYF. The CDR3 bases are TGTGCCAGCAGCTCCCGGACAGGGCGGGAGACCCAGTACTTC.

The chain couples TRBV4-1 to TRBJ2-1, with D possibly called TRBD1 or TRBD2 (6 bases each). Germline-derived CDR1 and CDR2 are MGHRA and YSYEKL. The germline V and J ends were trimmed by 1 base and 15 bases, with 13 bases remaining between them. The CDR3 extends over 12 amino acids. The CDR3 DNA is TGCGCCAGCAGCCAAGTATCGGGGGCTGCGTTCTTC. It codes for CASSQVSGAAFF.

This clone ranks as medium-sized. The J gene is TRBJ2-5, the V gene TRBV29-1; 10 bases fit TRBD2. The CDR3 contains 13 residues. The germline CDR1 and CDR2 sequences are SQVTM and ANQGSEA. Unmatched junction bases numbered 4, after V lost 4 bases and J lost 5 bases. In nucleotides, the CDR3 is TGCAGCGTTGCAGGTAGCGGGAGGGAGACCCAGTACTTC. Protein: CSVAGSGRETQYF.

V and J are TRBV5-1 and TRBJ2-5; D call uncertain. V dropped 0 bases and J dropped 2 bases, with 8 bases sitting between them. CDR1 and CDR2 (germline): SGHRS, YFSETQ. The CDR3 is made up of 14 amino acids. The CDR3 sequence is CASSLVAAQETQYF. CDR3 DNA: TGCGCCAGCAGCTTGGTCGCAGCGCAAGAGACCCAGTACTTC.

The rearrangement links TRBV5-1 to TRBJ2-5; 7 bases align to TRBD1. The germline CDR1 and CDR2 sequences are SGHRS and YFSETQ. Trimming took 5 bases from V and 4 from J; bases not matched to a gene: 11. There are 15 residues in the CDR3. The CDR3 DNA sequence: TGCGCCAGCAGATATGGCAGGGGGTCGGTAGAGACCCAGTACTTC. Translation gives CASRYGRGSVETQYF.

The chain combines TRBV6-4 with TRBJ2-7, with 9 bases aligning to TRBD1. J lost 4 bases, V lost 8 bases, and 9 bases had no gene match. Germline V lookup: CDR1 MRHNA, CDR2 SNTAGT. CDR3 size: 14 residues. This CDR3 is CASGADRGLYEQYF. The CDR3 nucleotides read TGTGCCAGCGGGGCGGACAGGGGTTTATACGAGCAGTACTTC.